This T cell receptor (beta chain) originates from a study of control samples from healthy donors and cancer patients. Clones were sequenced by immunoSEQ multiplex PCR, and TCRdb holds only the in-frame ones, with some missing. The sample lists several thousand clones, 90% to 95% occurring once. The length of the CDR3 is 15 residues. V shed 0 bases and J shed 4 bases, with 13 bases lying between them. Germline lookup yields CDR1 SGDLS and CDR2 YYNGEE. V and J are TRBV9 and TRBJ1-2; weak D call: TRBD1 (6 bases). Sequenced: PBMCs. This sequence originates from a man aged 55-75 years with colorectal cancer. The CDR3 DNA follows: TGTGCCAGCAGCGTAGATCAGGGGCCGGTCTATGGCTACACCTTC. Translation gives CASSVDQGPVYGYTF.